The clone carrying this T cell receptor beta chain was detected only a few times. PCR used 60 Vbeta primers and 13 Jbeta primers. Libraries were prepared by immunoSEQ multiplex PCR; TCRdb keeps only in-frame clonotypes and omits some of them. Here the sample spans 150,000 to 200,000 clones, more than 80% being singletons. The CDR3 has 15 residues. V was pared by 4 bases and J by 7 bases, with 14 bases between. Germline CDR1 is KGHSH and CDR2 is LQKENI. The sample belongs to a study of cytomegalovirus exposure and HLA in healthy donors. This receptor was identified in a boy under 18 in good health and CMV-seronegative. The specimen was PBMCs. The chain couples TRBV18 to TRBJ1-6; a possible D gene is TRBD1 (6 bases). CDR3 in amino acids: CASSLPDRRNSPLHF. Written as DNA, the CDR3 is TGTGCCAGCTCACTCCCCGACAGGAGGAATTCACCCCTCCACTTT.